This T cell receptor (beta chain) was found in a study of T cells in Graves' hyperthyroidism and ophthalmopathy. Study in general: Before any treatment, at initial diagnosis, peripheral blood was collected.

The source material, RNA transcripts, was used to amplify TCR beta CDR3 regions. The HTBI primer set was used in a first-round RT-PCR of the TCR CDR3. One entry per CDR3 protein results from TCRdb running MiXCR on the multiplex PCR reads. The sample has fewer than 350,000 distinct CDR3 sequences, roughly 15% seen once. The V gene lost 0 bases and the J gene lost 1 base, with 4 bases spanning the gap. CDR1 is SGDLS, CDR2 YYNGEE, per germline. The CDR3 spans 13 residues. In this sample, this clonotype turned up a few times. It was roughly 10 ml of fresh peripheral blood that supplied the PBMCs. The material sequenced was blood. The sequence was obtained from a woman between 50 and 59 years old with Graves' hyperthyroidism that later progressed to Graves' ophthalmopathy. This chain uses TRBV9 with TRBJ1-1; D is unclear. The CDR3 bases are TGTGCCAGCAGCGTAGATGCGAACACTGAAGCTTTCTTT. This gives the protein CASSVDANTEAFF.